Each of the 10 T cell receptor beta chains below was sequenced from the same sample in a study of identical twins. TCRdb itself ran the 5' RACE reads through MiXCR, one entry per CDR3 protein. The data show under 900,000 distinct CDR3 sequences, approximately 18% seen once. The same specimen was also included in a second study, on T cells expressing NK-cell markers.

The sample taken for sequencing was PBMCs. The receptors were gathered from a woman aged 18-29 years in good health.

The chain links TRBV12-3 or TRBV12-4 to TRBJ2-1; 10 positions match TRBD2. The CDR3 covers 13 residues. V dropped 10 bases and J dropped 10; count of bases not matched to a gene: 10. For the CDR3, the DNA is TGTGCCACCGCTAGCGGGGGAATCAGGGAGCAGTTCTTC. As protein: CATASGGIREQFF.

The chain carries TRBV11-2 and TRBJ2-7; TRBD2 might be the D (6 bases). CDR3 size: 15 residues. Germline V gives CDR1 SGHAT, CDR2 FQNNGV. Between the trimmed V and J ends, which lost 5 bases and 1 base, there was a span of 15 bases. CDR3 region: CASSPRSSGSYEQYF. The CDR3 DNA reads TGTGCCAGCAGCCCCCGGAGTAGCGGTTCCTACGAGCAGTACTTC. Filled out from reference TRBV11-2 and TRBJ2-7, the complete variable domain reads EAGVAQSPRYKIIEKRQSVAFWCNPISGHATLYWYQQILGQGPKLLIQFQNNGVVDDSQLPKDRFSAERLKGVDSTLKIQPAKLEDSAVYLCASSPRSSGSYEQYFGPGTRLTVT.

J is TRBJ2-4 and V is TRBV7-2, with 8 bases aligning to TRBD2. CDR3 length: 18 residues. Germline-derived CDR1 and CDR2 are SGHTA and FQGNSA. V lost 0 bases to trimming and J lost 0 bases; unmatched junction nucleotides: 7. The CDR3 sequence is CASSLAFREGVAKNIQYF. In DNA form, the CDR3 reads TGTGCCAGCAGCTTAGCGTTCCGGGAGGGGGTAGCCAAAAACATTCAGTACTTC.

The V call is TRBV2, the J call TRBJ2-5; D is undetermined. This CDR3 has 11 residues. Germline V lookup: CDR1 SNHLY, CDR2 FYNNEI. Trimming removed 8 bases at V and 2 bases at J, with 6 bases between. The CDR3 loop reads CASEVQETQYF. CDR3 DNA sequence: TGTGCCAGCGAGGTACAAGAGACCCAGTACTTC.

This clonotype was recorded a few times. This chain joins TRBV10-3 and TRBJ2-1; 15 bases match TRBD2. The CDR3 contains 18 residues. Trimming at V came to 11 bases and at J to 0 bases, leaving 11 bases not matched to a gene. Germline lookup yields CDR1 ENHRY and CDR2 SYGVKD. The DNA for the CDR3 is TGTGCCCTAGGAGGGACTAGCGGGGGGAAAAGCTCCTACAATGAGCAGTTCTTC. As protein: CALGGTSGGKSSYNEQFF.

This sequence joins TRBV28 and TRBJ2-5, with D unclear. CDR1 MDHEN and CDR2 SYDVKM come from the germline V gene. The V gene lost 7 bases and the J gene lost 3 bases, with 12 bases spanning the gap. This CDR3 has 13 residues. In nucleotides, the CDR3 is TGTGCCAGCACGAGCCAGCTCAAAGAGACCCAGTACTTC. Translating gives CASTSQLKETQYF.

The sample holds a few counts of this clonotype. The chain has TRBV7-6 and TRBJ2-7; D may match TRBD1 or TRBD2 (6 bases each). Trimming pared 0 bases from V and 6 bases from J, leaving 15 bases between. The germline V gene has CDR1 SGHVS and CDR2 FNYEAQ. CDR3 length equals 15 residues. CDR3 DNA: TGTGCCAGCAGCTTAGCGCGCGGGACAAAGAGCGAGCAGTACTTC. It is translated as CASSLARGTKSEQYF. Full variable domain (outside the CDR3, taken from reference TRBV7-6 and TRBJ2-7): GAGVSQSPRYKVTKRGQDVALRCDPISGHVSLYWYRQALGQGPEFLTYFNYEAQQDKSGLPNDRFSAERPEGSISTLTIQRTEQRDSAMYRCASSLARGTKSEQYFGPGTRLTVT.

This sequence joins TRBV27 and TRBJ1-5, with D possibly being TRBD1 (6 bases). This CDR3 comprises 12 residues. Germline V gives CDR1 MNHEY, CDR2 SMNVEV (reference sequence). The ends were cut back, 8 bases at V and 7 bases at J, with 12 bases in the middle. The CDR3 reads CASREGGQPQHF. CDR3 bases: TGTGCCAGCCGAGAAGGGGGGCAGCCCCAGCATTTT.

This clonotype appeared a few times. The chain is built from TRBV10-2 and TRBJ2-3; TRBD2 agrees at 7 bases. Trimming removed 3 bases from V and 6 bases from J; junction bases left unmatched: 9. CDR1 is WSHSY, CDR2 SAAADI, per germline. The CDR3 sequence is 15 residues long. The CDR3 nucleotides read TGCGCCAGCAGTGAACGGACTAGTTCTTCGGATACGCAGTATTTT. Translated: CASSERTSSSDTQYF.

The chain has TRBV7-9 and TRBJ2-1; TRBD1 or TRBD2 may be the D gene (5 bases each). This CDR3 contains 14 residues. V was shortened by 1 base and J by 7 bases, with 11 bases between the two germline ends. Germline loops: CDR1 SEHNR, CDR2 FQNEAQ (reference sequence). In DNA form, the CDR3 reads TGTGCCAGCAGCTTAGTACGCAGGGAGAATGAGCAGTTCTTC. Its protein product is CASSLVRRENEQFF.